This T cell receptor beta chain was identified in a study of CD8 T cells in ankylosing spondylitis. Whole-study findings and limits: Within matched ankylosing spondylitis synovial fluid, disease-linked clones were reportedly significantly enriched. CD8+ disease-linked clones were present at relatively low frequencies in blood. Made up of under ten highly homologous variants, a TCR beta motif appeared characteristic of ankylosing spondylitis blood. Earlier reports found some motif variants in synovial fluid and blood in reactive arthritis.

Each TCR beta library was made by quantitative 5'-RACE that incorporated molecular barcodes. Using its own MiXCR run on the 5' RACE reads, TCRdb lists one record per CDR3 protein. Among 500,000 to 650,000 distinct CDR3 sequences listed, over 4% were seen once. Per germline, CDR1 SGHVS and CDR2 FQNEAQ. The CDR3 covers 13 residues. V lost 6 bases to trimming and J lost 4 bases, with 12 bases between them. This clonotype was detected only a few times. The antigen is undetermined. The clonotype originates from a male donor with ankylosing spondylitis. The V gene is TRBV7-8, the J gene TRBJ1-1, with D unresolved. Sequencing input: blood, either unsorted or a sorted T cell fraction (not recorded which). The CDR3: CASRPTGPTEAFF. In DNA, the CDR3 is TGTGCCAGCAGACCGACCGGGCCCACTGAAGCTTTCTTT.